This T cell receptor beta chain is from a study of T cell changes during pregnancy in multiple sclerosis. The CDR3 sequence is 15 residues long. Trimming removed 3 bases from V and 8 bases from J, with 18 bases in between. CDR1 is SGDLS and CDR2 is YYNGEE in the germline V gene. Repertoires were generated with immunoSEQ multiplex PCR, while TCRdb's copy carries only in-frame clones and drops some. Of more than 80,000 clones in the sample, roughly nine tenths were seen once. This chain uses TRBV9 with TRBJ1-3; no reliable D call. The sequencing used peripheral blood, collected in the first trimester of pregnancy. This TCR derives from a female donor with multiple sclerosis, enrolled in a pregnancy study. The CDR3 bases are TGTGCCAGCAGCGCCCGCCCGACCGCGGGCGACACCATATATTTT. Encoded protein: CASSARPTAGDTIYF. The complete variable domain, with remaining parts taken from reference TRBV9 and TRBJ1-3, reads DSGVTQTPKHLITATGQRVTLRCSPRSGDLSVYWYQQSLDQGLQFLIQYYNGEERAKGNILERFSAQQFPDLHSELNLSSLELGDSALYFCASSARPTAGDTIYFGEGSWLTVV.